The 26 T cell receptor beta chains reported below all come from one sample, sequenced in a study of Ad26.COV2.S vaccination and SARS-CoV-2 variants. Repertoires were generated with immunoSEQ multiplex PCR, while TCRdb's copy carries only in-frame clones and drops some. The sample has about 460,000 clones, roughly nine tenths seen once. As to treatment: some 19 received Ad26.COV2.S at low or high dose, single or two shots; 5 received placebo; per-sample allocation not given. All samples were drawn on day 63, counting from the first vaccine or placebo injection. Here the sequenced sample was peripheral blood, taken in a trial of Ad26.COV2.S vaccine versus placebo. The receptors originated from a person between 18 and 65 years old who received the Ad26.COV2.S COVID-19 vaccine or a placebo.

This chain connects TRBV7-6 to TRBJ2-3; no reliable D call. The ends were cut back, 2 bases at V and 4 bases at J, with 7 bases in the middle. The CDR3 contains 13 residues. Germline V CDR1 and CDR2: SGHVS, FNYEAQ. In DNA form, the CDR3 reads TGTGCCAGCAGCTTACGTCTGGCAGATACGCAGTATTTT. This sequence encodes CASSLRLADTQYF.

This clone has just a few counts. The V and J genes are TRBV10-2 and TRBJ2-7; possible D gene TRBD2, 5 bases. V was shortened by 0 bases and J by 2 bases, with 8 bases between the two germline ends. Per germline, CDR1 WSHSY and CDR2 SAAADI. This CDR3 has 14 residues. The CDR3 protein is CASSESGETYEQYF. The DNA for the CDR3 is TGCGCCAGCAGTGAGTCCGGGGAAACCTACGAGCAGTACTTC.

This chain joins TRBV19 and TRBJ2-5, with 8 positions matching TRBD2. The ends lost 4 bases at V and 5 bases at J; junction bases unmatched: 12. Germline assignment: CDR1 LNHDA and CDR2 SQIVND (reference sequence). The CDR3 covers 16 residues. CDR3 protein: CASSTGAGVSMETQYF. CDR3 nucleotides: TGTGCCAGTAGTACGGGAGCGGGAGTAAGTATGGAGACCCAGTACTTC.

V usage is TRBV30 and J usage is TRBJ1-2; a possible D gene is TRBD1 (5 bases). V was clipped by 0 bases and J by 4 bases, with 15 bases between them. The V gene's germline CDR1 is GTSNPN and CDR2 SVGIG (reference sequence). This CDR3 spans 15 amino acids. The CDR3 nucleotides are TGTGCCTGGAGTGTTGAGACAGATCCAGTCTATGGCTACACCTTC. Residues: CAWSVETDPVYGYTF.

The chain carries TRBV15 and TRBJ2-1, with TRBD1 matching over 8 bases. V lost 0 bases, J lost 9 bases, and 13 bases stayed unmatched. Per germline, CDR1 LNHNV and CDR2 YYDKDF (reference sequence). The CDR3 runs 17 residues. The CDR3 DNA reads TGTGCCACCAGCAGAGATATGAGTGGTGCAGGGGGCGCTGAGCAGTTCTTC. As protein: CATSRDMSGAGGAEQFF.

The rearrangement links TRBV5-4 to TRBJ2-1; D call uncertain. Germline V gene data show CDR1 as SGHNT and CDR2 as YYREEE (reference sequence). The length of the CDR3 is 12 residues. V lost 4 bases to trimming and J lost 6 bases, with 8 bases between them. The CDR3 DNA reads TGTGCCAGCAGCAAGGACCGCAATGAGCAGTTCTTC. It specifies CASSKDRNEQFF.

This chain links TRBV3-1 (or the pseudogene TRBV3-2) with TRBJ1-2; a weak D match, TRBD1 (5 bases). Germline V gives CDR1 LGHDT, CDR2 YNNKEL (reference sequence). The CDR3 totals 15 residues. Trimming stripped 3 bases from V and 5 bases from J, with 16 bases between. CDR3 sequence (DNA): TGTGCCAGCAGCCATACCGCAGGGTCTGGGTATGGCTACACCTTC. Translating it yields CASSHTAGSGYGYTF.

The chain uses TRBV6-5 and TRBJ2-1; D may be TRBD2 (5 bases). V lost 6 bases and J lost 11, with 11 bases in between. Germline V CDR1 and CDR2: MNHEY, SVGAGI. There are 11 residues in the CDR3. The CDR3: CASSHSGKQFF. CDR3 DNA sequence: TGTGCCAGCAGCCACAGCGGTAAGCAGTTCTTC.

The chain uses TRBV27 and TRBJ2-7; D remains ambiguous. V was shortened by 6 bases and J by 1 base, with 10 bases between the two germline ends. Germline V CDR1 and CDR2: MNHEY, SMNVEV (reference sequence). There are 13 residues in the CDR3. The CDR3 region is CASSAAVSYEQYF. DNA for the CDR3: TGTGCCAGCAGCGCCGCGGTTTCCTACGAGCAGTACTTC.

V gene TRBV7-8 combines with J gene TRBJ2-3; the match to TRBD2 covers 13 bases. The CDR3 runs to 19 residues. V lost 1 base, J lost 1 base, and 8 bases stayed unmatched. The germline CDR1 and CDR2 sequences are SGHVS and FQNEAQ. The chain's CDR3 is CASSLVLLAGGPRTDTQYF. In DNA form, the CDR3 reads TGTGCCAGCAGCTTAGTTCTACTAGCGGGAGGGCCCCGCACAGATACGCAGTATTTT. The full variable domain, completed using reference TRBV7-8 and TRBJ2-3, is GAGVSQSPRYKVAKRGQDVALRCDPISGHVSLFWYQQALGQGPEFLTYFQNEAQLDKSGLPSDRFFAERPEGSVSTLKIQRTQQEDSAVYLCASSLVLLAGGPRTDTQYFGPGTRLTVL.

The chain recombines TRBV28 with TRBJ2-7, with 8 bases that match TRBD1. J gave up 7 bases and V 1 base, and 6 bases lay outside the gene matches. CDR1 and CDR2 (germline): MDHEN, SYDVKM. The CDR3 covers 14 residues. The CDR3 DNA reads TGTGCCAGCAGTTTATCTCAGGGGGCGAGTGAGCAGTACTTC. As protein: CASSLSQGASEQYF.

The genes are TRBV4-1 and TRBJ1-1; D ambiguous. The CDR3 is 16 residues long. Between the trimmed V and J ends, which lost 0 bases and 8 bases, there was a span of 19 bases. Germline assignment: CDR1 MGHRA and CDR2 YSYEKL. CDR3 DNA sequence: TGCGCCAGCAGCCAAGATTCGATAGGAGCAGGTCGCGAAGCTTTCTTT. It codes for CASSQDSIGAGREAFF.

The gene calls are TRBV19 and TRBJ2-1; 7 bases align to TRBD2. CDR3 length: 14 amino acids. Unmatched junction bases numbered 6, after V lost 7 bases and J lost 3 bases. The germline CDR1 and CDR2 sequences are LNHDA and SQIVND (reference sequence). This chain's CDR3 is CASIPGGNYNEQFF. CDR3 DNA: TGTGCCAGTATACCCGGGGGGAACTACAATGAGCAGTTCTTC.

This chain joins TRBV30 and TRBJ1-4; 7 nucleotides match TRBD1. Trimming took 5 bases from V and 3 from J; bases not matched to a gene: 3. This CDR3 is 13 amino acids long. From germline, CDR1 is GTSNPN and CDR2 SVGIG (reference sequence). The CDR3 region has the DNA TGTGCCTGGGATGGGACAGCTAATGAAAAACTGTTTTTT. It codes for CAWDGTANEKLFF.

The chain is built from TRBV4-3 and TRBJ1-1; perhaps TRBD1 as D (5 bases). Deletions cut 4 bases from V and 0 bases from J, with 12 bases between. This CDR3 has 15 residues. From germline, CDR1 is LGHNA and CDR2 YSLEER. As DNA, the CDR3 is TGCGCCAGCAGCCCAAGTCAGGGCATGAACACTGAAGCTTTCTTT. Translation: CASSPSQGMNTEAFF.

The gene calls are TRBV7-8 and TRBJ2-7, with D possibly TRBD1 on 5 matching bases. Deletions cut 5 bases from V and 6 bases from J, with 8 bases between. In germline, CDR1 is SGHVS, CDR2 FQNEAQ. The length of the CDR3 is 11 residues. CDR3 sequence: CASSPGAEQYF. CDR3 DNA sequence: TGTGCCAGCAGCCCTGGGGCCGAGCAGTACTTC.

This CDR3 reads CASSFSLNYGYTF. In nucleotides, the CDR3 is TGTGCCAGCAGTTTCAGTCTTAACTATGGCTACACCTTC. The chain is built from TRBV25-1 and TRBJ1-2; D is ambiguous. There are 13 residues in the CDR3. Germline CDR1 MGHDK, CDR2 SYGVNS. Trimming cost V 5 bases and J 1 base, with 8 bases left between them.

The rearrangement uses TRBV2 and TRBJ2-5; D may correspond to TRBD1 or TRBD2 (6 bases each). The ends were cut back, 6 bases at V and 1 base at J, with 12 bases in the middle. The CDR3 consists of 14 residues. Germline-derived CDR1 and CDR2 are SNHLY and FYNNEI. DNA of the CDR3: TGTGCCAGCAGAGACAGGAGGGGCCAAGAGACCCAGTACTTC. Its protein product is CASRDRRGQETQYF.

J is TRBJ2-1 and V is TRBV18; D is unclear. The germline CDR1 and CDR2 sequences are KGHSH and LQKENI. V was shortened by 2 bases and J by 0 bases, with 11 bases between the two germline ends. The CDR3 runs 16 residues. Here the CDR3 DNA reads TGTGCCAGCTCACCATATACGCGAAGCTCCTACAATGAGCAGTTCTTC. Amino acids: CASSPYTRSSYNEQFF. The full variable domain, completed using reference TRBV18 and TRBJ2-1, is NAGVMQNPRHLVRRRGQEARLRCSPMKGHSHVYWYRQLPEEGLKFMVYLQKENIIDESGMPKERFSAEFPKEGPSILRIQQVVRGDSAAYFCASSPYTRSSYNEQFFGPGTRLTVL.

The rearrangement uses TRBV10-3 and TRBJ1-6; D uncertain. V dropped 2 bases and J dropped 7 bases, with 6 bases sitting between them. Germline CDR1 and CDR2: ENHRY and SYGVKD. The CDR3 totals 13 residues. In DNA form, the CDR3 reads TGTGCCATCAGTGAGGAGGAAAATTCACCCCTCCACTTT. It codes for CAISEEENSPLHF.

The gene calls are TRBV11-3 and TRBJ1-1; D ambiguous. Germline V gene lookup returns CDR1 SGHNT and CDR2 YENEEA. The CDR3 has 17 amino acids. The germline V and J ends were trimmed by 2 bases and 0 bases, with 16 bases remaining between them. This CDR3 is CASSLKGWARLNTEAFF. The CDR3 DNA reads TGTGCCAGCAGCTTAAAGGGTTGGGCCCGGCTGAACACTGAAGCTTTCTTT.

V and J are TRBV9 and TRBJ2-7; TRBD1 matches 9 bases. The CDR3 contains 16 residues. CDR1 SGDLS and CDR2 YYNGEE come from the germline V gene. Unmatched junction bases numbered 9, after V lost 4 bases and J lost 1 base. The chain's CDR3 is CASSSGTGTGSYEQYF. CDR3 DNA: TGTGCCAGCAGCTCAGGCACCGGGACAGGGTCCTACGAGCAGTACTTC.

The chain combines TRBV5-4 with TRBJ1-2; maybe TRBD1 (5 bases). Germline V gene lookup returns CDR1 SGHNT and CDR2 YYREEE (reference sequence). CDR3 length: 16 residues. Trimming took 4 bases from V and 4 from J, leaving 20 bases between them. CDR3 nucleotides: TGTGCCAGCAGCGGGGCAAACCCCGTGGGTGGCTATGGCTACACCTTC. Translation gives CASSGANPVGGYGYTF.

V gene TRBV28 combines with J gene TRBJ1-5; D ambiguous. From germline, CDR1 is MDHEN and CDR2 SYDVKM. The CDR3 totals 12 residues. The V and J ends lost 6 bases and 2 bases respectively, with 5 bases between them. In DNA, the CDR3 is TGTGCCAGCAGGGTTGGCAATCAGCCCCAGCATTTT. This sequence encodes CASRVGNQPQHF. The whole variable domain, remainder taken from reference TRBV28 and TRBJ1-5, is DVKVTQSSRYLVKRTGEKVFLECVQDMDHENMFWYRQDPGLGLRLIYFSYDVKMKEKGDIPEGYSVSREKKERFSLILESASTNQTSMYLCASRVGNQPQHFGDGTRLSIL.

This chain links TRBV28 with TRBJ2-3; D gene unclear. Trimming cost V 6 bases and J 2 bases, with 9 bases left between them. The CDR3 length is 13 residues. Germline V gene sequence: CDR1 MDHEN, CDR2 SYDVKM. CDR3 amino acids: CASSSPHTDTQYF. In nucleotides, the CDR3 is TGTGCCAGCAGCTCGCCCCACACAGATACGCAGTATTTT. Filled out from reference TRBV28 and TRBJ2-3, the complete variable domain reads DVKVTQSSRYLVKRTGEKVFLECVQDMDHENMFWYRQDPGLGLRLIYFSYDVKMKEKGDIPEGYSVSREKKERFSLILESASTNQTSMYLCASSSPHTDTQYFGPGTRLTVL.

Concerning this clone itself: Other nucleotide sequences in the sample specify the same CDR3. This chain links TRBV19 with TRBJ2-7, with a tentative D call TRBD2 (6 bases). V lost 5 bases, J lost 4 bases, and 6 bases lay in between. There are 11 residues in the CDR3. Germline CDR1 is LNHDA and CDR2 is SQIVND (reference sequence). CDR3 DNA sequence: TGTGCCAGTAGTGGAGGGTACGAGCAGTACTTC. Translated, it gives CASSGGYEQYF.